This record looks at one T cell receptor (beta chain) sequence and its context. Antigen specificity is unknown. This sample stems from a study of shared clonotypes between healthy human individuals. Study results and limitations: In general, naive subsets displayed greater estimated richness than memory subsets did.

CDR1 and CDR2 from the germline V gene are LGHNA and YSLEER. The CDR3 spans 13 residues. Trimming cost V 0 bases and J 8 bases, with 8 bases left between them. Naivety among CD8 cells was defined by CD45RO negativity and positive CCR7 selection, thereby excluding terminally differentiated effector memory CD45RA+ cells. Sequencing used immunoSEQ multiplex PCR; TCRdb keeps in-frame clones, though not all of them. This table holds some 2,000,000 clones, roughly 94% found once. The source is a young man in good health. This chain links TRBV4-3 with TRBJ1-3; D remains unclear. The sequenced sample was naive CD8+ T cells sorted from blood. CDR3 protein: CASSQDRTDTIYF. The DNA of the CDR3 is TGCGCCAGCAGCCAAGACCGCACAGACACCATATATTTT.